This note documents a single T cell receptor beta chain sequence. The sample comes from a study of blood T cell repertoires in COVID-19. Turning to the study itself: Both acute and convalescent COVID-19 samples were obtained from the United States, Italy and Spain. Sources were T cells, B-cell-depleted T cells, or PBMCs; the material itself was cDNA or gDNA.

The CDR3 covers 15 residues. V was shortened by 1 base and J by 0 bases, with 9 bases between the two germline ends. CDR1 is LGHDT and CDR2 is YNNKEL in the germline V gene (reference sequence). As originally analysed: Reference gene primer amplification yielded estimated nucleated cell counts. Generated by immunoSEQ multiplex PCR, the TCRdb table keeps only in-frame clones and is missing some. V and J calls and clone size are those listed in that table; D and trimming were worked out from the DNA. Found here are roughly 150,000 clones, around 80% of them singletons; the top ten hold just over 0.55%.

Sequenced sample: peripheral blood. The receptor comes from a man aged 55 to 70 with acute or convalescent COVID-19. The J gene is TRBJ1-1, the V gene TRBV3-1 (or the pseudogene TRBV3-2); D unresolved. CDR3 sequence (DNA): TGTGCCAGCAGCCAAGCCGCGCTCTTGAACACTGAAGCTTTCTTT. Residues: CASSQAALLNTEAFF.